These 14 T cell receptor beta chains originate from one sample sequenced in a study of blood T cell repertoires in COVID-19. Profiled with immunoSEQ multiplex PCR; TCRdb holds only in-frame clones, not every one. The table lists roughly 100,000 clones, roughly 86% of them singletons. Sample: peripheral blood. The receptors stem from a man aged 45-60 years with active or convalescent COVID-19.

This chain uses TRBV18 with TRBJ1-5, with 10 bases matching TRBD1. Germline trimming cut 4 bases from V and 5 bases from J; bases unmatched to any gene: 2. Germline assignment: CDR1 KGHSH and CDR2 LQKENI. The CDR3 covers 14 residues. CDR3 protein: CASSRTGGDQPQHF. CDR3 sequence (DNA): TGTGCCAGCTCACGGACAGGGGGGGATCAGCCCCAGCATTTT.

The J gene is TRBJ1-5, the V gene TRBV30; 8 nucleotides match TRBD1. This CDR3 contains 15 residues. CDR1 is GTSNPN and CDR2 is SVGIG in the germline V gene (reference sequence). Trimming at V came to 5 bases and at J to 3 bases, leaving 9 bases not matched to a gene. CDR3 in amino acids: CAWDIGQGHNQPQHF. The CDR3, as DNA: TGTGCCTGGGATATTGGACAGGGCCACAATCAGCCCCAGCATTTT.

The rearrangement joins TRBV6-5 to TRBJ2-3, with D possibly TRBD2 on 7 matching bases. Germline V gene data show CDR1 as MNHEY and CDR2 as SVGAGI. V was pared by 2 bases and J by 3 bases, with 15 bases between. This CDR3 spans 16 amino acids. The CDR3 bases are TGTGCCAGCAGTTACACTGGGGGGGCCGGAACAGATACGCAGTATTTT. This translates into CASSYTGGAGTDTQYF.

The V call is TRBV18, the J call TRBJ1-2; weak D call: TRBD1 (6 bases). The CDR3 runs to 12 residues. V dropped 6 bases and J dropped 7 bases, with 12 bases sitting between them. Germline CDR1 KGHSH, CDR2 LQKENI. The CDR3 DNA is TGTGCCAGCTCGACAGGACTGGTTGGCTACACCTTC. Its protein product is CASSTGLVGYTF.

V usage is TRBV28 and J usage is TRBJ1-2, with unresolved D. CDR3 length: 14 amino acids. Looked up from germline, CDR1 is MDHEN and CDR2 is SYDVKM. V lost 3 bases and J lost 8, with 16 bases in between. CDR3: CASSLERSRQGYTF. The CDR3 DNA follows: TGTGCCAGCAGTTTGGAGAGAAGCCGGCAGGGCTACACCTTC.

The rearrangement joins TRBV3-1 (or the pseudogene TRBV3-2) to TRBJ2-5; D is perhaps TRBD2 (6 bases). Germline V gives CDR1 LGHDT, CDR2 YNNKEL (reference sequence). Trimming left V 0 bases short and J 6 bases short, with 14 bases between. This CDR3 is built from 15 residues. The CDR3 loop reads CASSQDRARGKTQYF. In DNA, the CDR3 is TGTGCCAGCAGCCAAGACAGGGCCCGGGGGAAGACCCAGTACTTC.

For the CDR3, the DNA is TGTGCCAGTAGGGCGGGCCATGAGCAGTTCTTC. Its protein is CASRAGHEQFF. The chain uses TRBV2 and TRBJ2-1; maybe TRBD2 (5 bases). V was cut by 9 bases and J by 8 bases, with 11 bases left in between. The CDR3 runs 11 residues. Looked up from germline, CDR1 is SNHLY and CDR2 is FYNNEI.

CDR3 region: CASRQGNSNQPQHF. For the CDR3, the DNA is TGTGCCAGCAGACAGGGTAACAGCAATCAGCCCCAGCATTTT. The V call is TRBV2, the J call TRBJ1-5; D is possibly TRBD1 (6 bases). Trimming pared 6 bases from V and 1 base from J, leaving 10 bases between. The CDR3 has 14 amino acids. Germline lookup yields CDR1 SNHLY and CDR2 FYNNEI.

This clone came up a few times. The chain joins TRBV7-9 to TRBJ2-1, with D hard to call. Trimming pared 1 base from V and 5 bases from J, leaving 9 bases between. Germline V gene data show CDR1 as SEHNR and CDR2 as FQNEAQ (reference sequence). There are 14 residues in the CDR3. DNA of the CDR3: TGTGCCAGCAGCTTAGAACTGCGGAACAATGAGCAGTTCTTC. Its protein product is CASSLELRNNEQFF. Filled out from reference TRBV7-9 and TRBJ2-1, the complete variable domain reads DTGVSQNPRHKITKRGQNVTFRCDPISEHNRLYWYRQTLGQGPEFLTYFQNEAQLEKSRLLSDRFSAERPKGSFSTLEIQRTEQGDSAMYLCASSLELRNNEQFFGPGTRLTVL.

J is TRBJ1-2 and V is TRBV7-8; 10 bases align to TRBD1. After removal of 5 bases from V and 2 bases from J, the junction contained 5 bases not matched to a gene. Germline V gives CDR1 SGHVS, CDR2 FQNEAQ. The CDR3 spans 15 residues. CDR3 DNA sequence: TGTGCCAGCAGCCCAGGACAGGGGGGGAACTATGGCTACACCTTC. Amino acids: CASSPGQGGNYGYTF. The whole variable domain, remainder taken from reference TRBV7-8 and TRBJ1-2, is GAGVSQSPRYKVAKRGQDVALRCDPISGHVSLFWYQQALGQGPEFLTYFQNEAQLDKSGLPSDRFFAERPEGSVSTLKIQRTQQEDSAVYLCASSPGQGGNYGYTFGSGTRLTVV.

The chain has TRBV6-2 or TRBV6-3 and TRBJ1-4; 7 nucleotides align to TRBD1. The CDR3 has 13 amino acids. The V gene end was trimmed by 5 bases and the J gene end by 7 bases; junction bases not matched to a gene: 4. Germline values: CDR1 MNHEY, CDR2 SVGEGT. The CDR3 protein is CASSLGQIEKLFF. The CDR3 coding sequence is TGTGCCAGCAGTCTGGGACAGATTGAAAAACTGTTTTTT.

The chain carries TRBV7-8 and TRBJ2-1, with D maybe TRBD1 (5 bases). The CDR3 runs 15 residues. The germline V gene encodes CDR1 SGHVS and CDR2 FQNEAQ. V gave up 2 bases and J gave up 2 bases, with 10 bases separating them. CDR3 coding DNA: TGTGCCAGCAGCTTAAAAGACAGACCCTACAATGAGCAGTTCTTC. Protein product: CASSLKDRPYNEQFF. Using reference TRBV7-8 and TRBJ2-1 for the parts outside the CDR3, the full variable domain is GAGVSQSPRYKVAKRGQDVALRCDPISGHVSLFWYQQALGQGPEFLTYFQNEAQLDKSGLPSDRFFAERPEGSVSTLKIQRTQQEDSAVYLCASSLKDRPYNEQFFGPGTRLTVL.

The chain recombines TRBV5-1 with TRBJ2-1; 7 bases fit TRBD1. In germline, CDR1 is SGHRS, CDR2 YFSETQ. V shed 0 bases and J 1 base; nucleotides not matched to a gene: 4. CDR3 length: 16 amino acids. The CDR3 protein is CASSLAGTASYNEQFF. CDR3 nucleotides: TGCGCCAGCAGCTTGGCCGGGACAGCATCCTACAATGAGCAGTTCTTC. Supplemented by reference TRBV5-1 and TRBJ2-1, the full variable domain reads KAGVTQTPRYLIKTRGQQVTLSCSPISGHRSVSWYQQTPGQGLQFLFEYFSETQRNKGNFPGRFSGRQFSNSRSEMNVSTLELGDSALYLCASSLAGTASYNEQFFGPGTRLTVL.

Here the CDR3 reads CASSFDRFYEQYF. The CDR3 DNA reads TGCGCCAGCAGCTTTGACAGATTCTACGAGCAGTACTTC. This sequence joins TRBV5-1 and TRBJ2-7; weak D call: TRBD1 (5 bases). V lost 2 bases, J lost 3 bases, and 9 bases lay in between. The CDR3 is 13 residues long. Germline V lookup: CDR1 SGHRS, CDR2 YFSETQ.